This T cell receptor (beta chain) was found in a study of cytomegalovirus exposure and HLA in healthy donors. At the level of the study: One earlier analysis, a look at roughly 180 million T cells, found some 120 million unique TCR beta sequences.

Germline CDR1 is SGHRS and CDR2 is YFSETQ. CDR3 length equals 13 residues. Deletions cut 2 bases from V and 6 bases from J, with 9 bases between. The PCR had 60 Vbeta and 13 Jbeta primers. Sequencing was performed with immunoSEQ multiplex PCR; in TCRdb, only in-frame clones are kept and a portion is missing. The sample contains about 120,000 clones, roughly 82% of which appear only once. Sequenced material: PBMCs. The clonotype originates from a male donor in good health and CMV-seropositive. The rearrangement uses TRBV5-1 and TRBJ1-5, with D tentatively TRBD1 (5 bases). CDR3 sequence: CASSFGGGQPQHF. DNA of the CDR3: TGCGCCAGCAGCTTTGGGGGGGGTCAGCCCCAGCATTTT.